Listed below are T cell receptor beta chains from one sample, sequenced in a study of blood T cell repertoires in COVID-19. TCRdb's table, derived via immunoSEQ multiplex PCR, lists solely in-frame clones and lacks some. The sample includes some 200,000 clones, roughly 84% of them seen just once. The material sequenced was peripheral blood. The source of these receptors is a human donor in a cohort sampled during active COVID-19. The conserved cysteine and the conserved F or W are not part of the CDR3 here. D genes are given only for firm matches.

d_call j_call v_call cdr3_aa
. TRBJ2-5 TRBV28 ASKRGGQETQY
TRBD1 TRBJ1-2 TRBV28 ASSLIIGQGADYGYT
TRBD2 TRBJ2-1 TRBV3-1/TRBV3-2 ASTPGSGSSYNEQF
. TRBJ1-6 TRBV6-5 ASSYGREKGSPLH
. TRBJ2-6 TRBV9 ASSVERRPLTGANVLT
TRBD1 TRBJ2-5 TRBV29-1 SVAGGGQGIETQY
. TRBJ1-6 TRBV7-9 ASSLALRGSPLH
. TRBJ2-1 TRBV5-4 ASSLGEGEQF
TRBD1 TRBJ2-7 TRBV24-1 ATSERDRDYEQY
TRBD1 TRBJ1-3 TRBV5-1 ASSLASDRGLGNTIY
TRBD1 TRBJ1-5 TRBV5-6 ASTRTGGGQPQH